Below, 26 T cell receptor beta chains from the same sample are listed, as sequenced in a study of blood T cell repertoires in COVID-19. Sequencing used immunoSEQ multiplex PCR; TCRdb keeps in-frame clones, though not all of them. The data show about 340,000 clones, with approximately 90% seen just once and less than 3.5% held by the top ten. The sample consisted of peripheral blood. These receptor sequences come from a woman aged 18-29 years who had recovered from COVID-19.

The chain combines TRBV11-3 with TRBJ1-1; 7 bases line up with TRBD1. The CDR3 is made up of 15 amino acids. V dropped 5 bases and J dropped 3; count of bases not matched to a gene: 9. CDR1 SGHNT and CDR2 YENEEA come from the germline V gene. The CDR3 nucleotides are TGTGCCAGCAGCCAGCAGACAGGGAGCGACACTGAAGCTTTCTTT. Encoded protein: CASSQQTGSDTEAFF.

V gene TRBV30 combines with J gene TRBJ2-5, with a tentative D call TRBD2 (5 bases). From germline, CDR1 is GTSNPN and CDR2 SVGIG (reference sequence). The CDR3 spans 12 residues. The V end was cut by 5 bases, the J end by 3 bases, with 10 bases between. CDR3 coding DNA: TGTGCCTGGGGGCGGGTTGAAGAGACCCAGTACTTC. The encoded protein is CAWGRVEETQYF.

This clone was seen once. The gene calls are TRBV14 and TRBJ2-2, with TRBD2 identical over 7 bases. The germline gives CDR1 SGHDN, CDR2 FVKESK. This CDR3 contains 17 residues. V lost 2 bases and J lost 4; bases outside the gene matches: 10. The CDR3, as DNA: TGTGCCAGCAGCCAATTAAACAGCGGGACGAGCACCGGGGAGCTGTTTTTT. Translated: CASSQLNSGTSTGELFF. The full variable domain, with the rest looked up from reference TRBV14 and TRBJ2-2, is EAGVTQFPSHSVIEKGQTVTLRCDPISGHDNLYWYRRVMGKEIKFLLHFVKESKQDESGMPNNRFLAERTGGTYSTLKVQPAELEDSGVYFCASSQLNSGTSTGELFFGEGSRLTVL.

The chain has TRBV29-1 and TRBJ1-1, with 8 bases lining up with TRBD1. Germline CDR1 and CDR2: SQVTM and ANQGSEA. This CDR3 comprises 16 residues. V was pared by 5 bases and J by 3 bases, with 14 bases of the junction left unmatched. CDR3 in amino acids: CSVWAGGLEGDTEAFF. CDR3 coding DNA: TGCAGCGTTTGGGCAGGGGGCCTCGAGGGGGACACTGAAGCTTTCTTT.

The genes are TRBV7-2 and TRBJ2-2, with 9 nucleotides matching TRBD2. Germline-derived CDR1 and CDR2 are SGHTA and FQGNSA. The CDR3 extends over 15 amino acids. The V and J ends lost 11 bases and 6 bases, in that order; junction bases with no gene match: 13. The DNA for the CDR3 is TGTGCCTCAAGTGCGGCGGGAGGGCCGTCCGGGGAGCTGTTTTTT. Amino acids: CASSAAGGPSGELFF.

This chain uses TRBV18 with TRBJ2-1; 7 bases match TRBD1. Germline V gene lookup returns CDR1 KGHSH and CDR2 LQKENI. This CDR3 contains 16 residues. Losses at the gene ends were 1 base for V and 2 bases for J; bases not matched to a gene: 5. The CDR3 sequence is CASSPQGAGTYNEQFF. The CDR3 DNA follows: TGTGCCAGCTCACCACAGGGGGCCGGGACCTACAATGAGCAGTTCTTC.

This chain connects TRBV6-4 to TRBJ2-7; TRBD2 is a possible D gene (6 bases). Germline V gene sequence: CDR1 MRHNA, CDR2 SNTAGT. V lost 0 bases and J 2 bases, leaving 14 bases between the germline ends. This CDR3 spans 16 amino acids. The CDR3 sequence: CASSDSTREEAYEQYV. The CDR3 DNA is TGTGCCAGCAGTGACTCGACGCGGGAAGAGGCCTACGAGCAGTACGTC.

The chain carries TRBV11-3 and TRBJ2-5; a possible D gene is TRBD2 (6 bases). Germline-derived CDR1 and CDR2 are SGHNT and YENEEA. V was trimmed by 0 bases and J by 4 bases, leaving 15 bases between them. The CDR3 runs 16 residues. CDR3 protein: CASSLDRTGVGETQYF. Here the CDR3 DNA reads TGTGCCAGCAGCTTAGATCGAACGGGAGTCGGAGAGACCCAGTACTTC.

This clone was detected once. The chain has TRBV7-8 and TRBJ2-3; 12 nucleotides agree with TRBD2. Germline V lookup: CDR1 SGHVS, CDR2 FQNEAQ. The length of the CDR3 is 14 residues. V shed 3 bases and J 5 bases; nucleotides not matched to a gene: 0. The CDR3, as DNA: TGTGCCAGCAGCTTGGGACTAGCGGGAGATACGCAGTATTTT. Its protein is CASSLGLAGDTQYF.

The chain combines TRBV30 with TRBJ2-1, with 10 bases that match TRBD2. Germline-derived CDR1 and CDR2 are GTSNPN and SVGIG (reference sequence). V dropped 2 bases and J dropped 4; count of bases not matched to a gene: 11. The CDR3 loop spans 17 amino acids. The CDR3 region is CAWSYQAGGPRYNEQFF. The CDR3 region has the DNA TGTGCCTGGAGTTATCAAGCGGGAGGGCCGAGGTACAATGAGCAGTTCTTC.

This chain joins TRBV19 and TRBJ1-2; TRBD1 aligns across 9 bases. From germline, CDR1 is LNHDA and CDR2 SQIVND (reference sequence). Germline trimming cut 6 bases from V and 4 bases from J; bases unmatched to any gene: 9. The CDR3 is 15 amino acids. The CDR3 spells CASRGQGLRGYGYTF. The CDR3 DNA sequence: TGTGCCAGTAGGGGACAGGGTTTACGAGGCTATGGCTACACCTTC.

Comments on this clone: One junction end disagrees with the germline gene, perhaps due to a read error. The chain recombines TRBV20-1 with TRBJ1-2; D is uncertain. Germline CDR1 and CDR2: DFQATT and SNEGSKA (reference sequence). The CDR3 is made up of 13 amino acids. The DNA for the CDR3 is TGCAGTGCTAGTTCGGGTCTGCACAAGCTGTCCACATTC. It encodes CSASSGLHKLSTF.

This clone was counted once. The CDR3 reads CATSPHTTGLVAFF. CDR3 bases: TGTGCCACCAGCCCCCACACCACAGGGTTAGTGGCTTTCTTT. The V and J genes are TRBV15 and TRBJ1-1, with D perhaps TRBD1 (6 bases). CDR3 length: 14 residues. Germline CDR1 and CDR2: LNHNV and YYDKDF (reference sequence). The V gene lost 5 bases and the J gene lost 11 bases, with 21 bases spanning the gap.

The chain employs TRBV9 and TRBJ2-1, with D possibly being TRBD2 (6 bases). The CDR3 contains 14 residues. Per germline, CDR1 SGDLS and CDR2 YYNGEE. V lost 0 bases and J lost 7, with 11 bases in between. The CDR3 region is CASSVGSGVNEQFF. DNA for the CDR3: TGTGCCAGCAGCGTAGGGTCGGGGGTAAATGAGCAGTTCTTC.

The chain has TRBV5-6 and TRBJ2-2; no firm D call. The CDR3 is 16 residues long. Trimming left V 4 bases short and J 6 bases short, with 19 bases between. Looked up from germline, CDR1 is SGHDT and CDR2 is YYEEEE. The CDR3 region is CASSPTGLSFAGELFF. The CDR3 region has the DNA TGTGCCAGCAGCCCGACGGGTTTGTCCTTCGCCGGGGAGCTGTTTTTT.

V gene TRBV30 combines with J gene TRBJ2-1; D is possibly TRBD2 (6 bases). This CDR3 spans 13 amino acids. Looked up from germline, CDR1 is GTSNPN and CDR2 is SVGIG (reference sequence). V lost 1 base and J lost 6, with 10 bases in between. CDR3 sequence reads: CAWSAAGFNEQFF. The CDR3 DNA is TGTGCCTGGAGTGCGGCGGGATTCAATGAGCAGTTCTTC.

This clone occurred once. V and J are TRBV27 and TRBJ2-1; a weak D match, TRBD2 (5 bases). V was clipped by 4 bases and J by 15 bases, with 19 bases between them. There are 13 residues in the CDR3. Germline loops: CDR1 MNHEY, CDR2 SMNVEV (reference sequence). CDR3 nucleotides: TGTGCCAGCAGTTACGTGACGAGGGCAGCGCTGTTCTTC. Its translation is CASSYVTRAALFF.

The CDR3 DNA reads as TGTGCCAGCAGTATCCCCGCAGGGTGGGCCACTGAAGCTTTCTTT. It is translated as CASSIPAGWATEAFF. The rearrangement links TRBV28 to TRBJ1-1, with a weak D call TRBD1 (5 bases). The germline V gene encodes CDR1 MDHEN and CDR2 SYDVKM. V shed 5 bases and J shed 4 bases, with 17 bases lying between them. This CDR3 comprises 15 residues.

This chain joins TRBV5-4 and TRBJ1-2; D is perhaps TRBD1 (6 bases). The length of the CDR3 is 13 residues. Germline V lookup: CDR1 SGHNT, CDR2 YYREEE (reference sequence). The V and J ends lost 1 base and 7 bases respectively, with 11 bases between them. The CDR3 sequence: CASSLLGGGGYTF. The CDR3 coding sequence is TGTGCCAGCAGCTTGTTAGGGGGTGGTGGCTACACCTTC. Combining the CDR3 with reference TRBV5-4 and TRBJ1-2 gives the whole variable domain ETGVTQSPTHLIKTRGQQVTLRCSSQSGHNTVSWYQQALGQGPQFIFQYYREEENGRGNFPPRFSGLQFPNYSSELNVNALELDDSALYLCASSLLGGGGYTFGSGTRLTVV.

V is TRBV6-2 or TRBV6-3 and J is TRBJ2-1; 10 positions agree with TRBD2. In germline, CDR1 is MNHEY, CDR2 SVGEGT. The CDR3 is 15 amino acids. V shed 5 bases, J shed 4 bases, and the junction held 5 bases outside the gene matches. The CDR3 DNA is TGTGCCAGCAGTAACGGACTAGCGGATTACAATGAGCAGTTCTTC. As protein: CASSNGLADYNEQFF.

This chain connects TRBV2 to TRBJ2-7; maybe TRBD1 (5 bases). CDR3 length: 18 amino acids. Per germline, CDR1 SNHLY and CDR2 FYNNEI. Trimming took 2 bases from V and 1 from J, leaving 21 bases between them. The CDR3 here is CASSEKRPLRVPSYEQYV. CDR3 nucleotide sequence: TGTGCCAGCAGTGAAAAGAGGCCCCTCAGGGTGCCATCCTACGAGCAGTACGTC.

CDR3 sequence: CASSESGPQGRETQYF. The CDR3 bases are TGCGCCAGCAGTGAGTCGGGACCACAAGGGAGGGAGACCCAGTACTTC. The chain combines TRBV10-1 with TRBJ2-5; the D gene is possibly TRBD2 (6 bases). Trimming removed 0 bases at V and 5 bases at J, with 16 bases between. The CDR3 extends over 16 amino acids. In germline, CDR1 is WNHNN, CDR2 SYGVQD (reference sequence).

V and J are TRBV6-2 or TRBV6-3 and TRBJ2-2, with D possibly matching TRBD2 (5 bases). The length of the CDR3 is 13 residues. V gave up 5 bases and J gave up 7 bases, with 11 bases separating them. CDR1 and CDR2 (germline): MNHEY, SVGEGT. CDR3 sequence: CASSRQRVGELFF. DNA of the CDR3: TGTGCCAGCAGTCGCCAGAGGGTCGGGGAGCTGTTTTTT.

J is TRBJ2-5 and V is TRBV4-1; D is uncertain. This CDR3 comprises 14 residues. Looked up from germline, CDR1 is MGHRA and CDR2 is YSYEKL. The V end lost 0 bases, the J end lost 4 bases, and 9 bases lay between the germline ends. The CDR3 protein is CASSQDPLGETQYF. DNA for the CDR3: TGCGCCAGCAGCCAAGATCCTCTAGGAGAGACCCAGTACTTC.

The rearrangement joins TRBV19 to TRBJ1-2, with no clear D. The V end was cut by 6 bases, the J end by 4 bases, with 15 bases between. Germline-derived CDR1 and CDR2 are LNHDA and SQIVND (reference sequence). The CDR3 totals 14 residues. CDR3: CASRPSRGSYGYTF. The CDR3 nucleotides are TGTGCCAGTAGGCCGTCGAGAGGGAGCTATGGCTACACCTTC.

The gene calls are TRBV19 and TRBJ1-3; D gene unclear. In germline, CDR1 is LNHDA, CDR2 SQIVND (reference sequence). The CDR3 is made up of 16 amino acids. V was pared by 4 bases and J by 0 bases, with 13 bases between. DNA for the CDR3: TGTGCCAGTAGTAACCGTCGATCCAGCTCTGGAAACACCATATATTTT. Amino acid sequence: CASSNRRSSSGNTIYF.